This T cell receptor (beta chain) was captured in a study (TCRdb year 2016). The library was prepared using RT-PCR. Data came from an Illumina MiSeq. TCRdb redid the processing of the public reads, applying fastp at Q25 and MiXCR, and retained in-frame beta chains. CDR3 protein duplicates are merged, each entry listing the most common genes and DNA. The sample table contains about 680,000 distinct CDR3 sequences; only one count was recorded for more than 13% of them. The ten largest make up roughly 3.6% of the sample. The germline V gene (reference sequence) specifies DFQATT as CDR1 and SNEGSKA as CDR2. The CDR3, cysteine through phenylalanine, is 16 amino acids long. Only the CDR3 portion is preserved as DNA: 48 bases, with reading frame beginning at the first base. Trimming costs V 6 bases and J 1 base, and their ends lie 21 bases apart. This clonotype was observed a handful of times. The antigen this receptor binds is unknown. Within one base of it there is no much larger clone, and no base qualities were kept.

Sequenced material: memory CD4+ T cells from blood. The V gene is TRBV20-1 and the J gene is TRBJ1-2; the best D guess is TRBD1, with 5 bases matching. The sequence was obtained from a female donor in good health, serving as a healthy control. The DNA sequence is given as TGCAGTGCCCTACGAGGGACCGTAAATTATAACTATGGCTACACCTTC. The translation is CSALRGTVNYNYGYTF.